The 15 T cell receptor beta chains presented below share a single source sample, sequenced in a study of cytomegalovirus exposure and HLA in healthy donors. PCR used 60 Vbeta primers and 13 Jbeta primers. The data were produced by immunoSEQ multiplex PCR, yet TCRdb's version contains in-frame clones alone and is incomplete. This table holds approximately 150,000 clones, roughly four fifths found once. Sequencing input: PBMCs. The source of these receptors is a female donor in good health and CMV-seronegative.

Here the CDR3 DNA reads TGTGCCAGCAGCGTATCCCCGAAGGGGGAAGAGACCCAGTACTTC. It encodes CASSVSPKGEETQYF. J is TRBJ2-5 and V is TRBV9; possible D gene TRBD1, 6 bases. The CDR3 consists of 15 residues. CDR1 and CDR2 from the germline V gene are SGDLS and YYNGEE. Trimming took off 1 base at V and 3 bases at J, with 13 bases between the two ends.

The CDR3 loop reads CASSLFGQGAREQYF. The CDR3 DNA sequence: TGTGCCAGCAGTTTATTCGGACAGGGGGCGCGGGAGCAGTACTTC. The chain links TRBV28 to TRBJ2-7; TRBD1 matches at 11 bases. V lost 1 base and J lost 7; bases outside the gene matches: 6. This CDR3 region has 15 residues. Germline loops: CDR1 MDHEN, CDR2 SYDVKM.

CDR3 in amino acids: CASSVQGAWRTEAFF. The CDR3 DNA follows: TGTGCCAGCTCAGTACAGGGGGCTTGGCGCACTGAAGCTTTCTTT. This chain joins TRBV18 and TRBJ1-1; TRBD1 agrees at 9 bases. The CDR3 is made up of 15 amino acids. CDR1 is KGHSH, CDR2 LQKENI, per germline. V lost 5 bases to trimming and J lost 4 bases; unmatched junction nucleotides: 8.

This sequence joins TRBV30 and TRBJ2-3; no definite D call. This CDR3 region has 12 residues. Germline V gene data show CDR1 as GTSNPN and CDR2 as SVGIG (reference sequence). V lost 4 bases and J lost 4, with 9 bases in between. CDR3 nucleotides: TGTGCCTGGAAGGTAGCCCCAGATACGCAGTATTTT. Its translation: CAWKVAPDTQYF.

The chain carries TRBV6-6 and TRBJ1-2; 7 bases map to TRBD1. There are 13 residues in the CDR3. The germline V gene has CDR1 MNHNY and CDR2 SVGAGI (reference sequence). The V and J ends lost 2 bases and 5 bases, in that order; junction bases with no gene match: 2. CDR3 loop: CASSYGTDYGYTF. The CDR3 DNA follows: TGTGCCAGCAGTTACGGGACAGATTATGGCTACACCTTC.

The V call is TRBV27, the J call TRBJ2-2; 7 positions agree with TRBD1. V dropped 5 bases and J dropped 6; count of bases not matched to a gene: 6. The CDR3 totals 14 residues. Germline CDR1 is MNHEY and CDR2 is SMNVEV (reference sequence). This CDR3 reads CASSLIQGAGELFF. CDR3 sequence (DNA): TGTGCCAGCAGTCTAATCCAGGGGGCCGGGGAGCTGTTTTTT.

The chain recombines TRBV2 with TRBJ1-2, with 7 nucleotides matching TRBD1. In germline, CDR1 is SNHLY, CDR2 FYNNEI. V dropped 2 bases and J dropped 3; count of bases not matched to a gene: 9. The CDR3 runs to 16 residues. The CDR3 loop is CASSEWLAGGDYGYTF. CDR3 coding DNA: TGTGCCAGCAGTGAATGGTTGGCAGGGGGAGACTATGGCTACACCTTC.

The V gene is TRBV6-1, the J gene TRBJ1-5; D not resolved. Per germline, CDR1 MNHNS and CDR2 SASEGT. Trimming pared 10 bases from V and 3 bases from J, leaving 10 bases between. This CDR3 comprises 12 residues. As DNA, the CDR3 is TGTGCCACCCAACAGTTCAATCAGCCCCAGCATTTT. Its translation: CATQQFNQPQHF.

The chain combines TRBV19 with TRBJ2-3; D remains unclear. This CDR3 has 15 residues. Trimming stripped 8 bases from V and 1 base from J, with 16 bases between. The germline V gene has CDR1 LNHDA and CDR2 SQIVND (reference sequence). CDR3 in DNA: TGTGCCAGTCGCGGCCCTCCCACGGGCACAGATACGCAGTATTTT. Its protein product is CASRGPPTGTDTQYF. The whole variable domain, remainder taken from reference TRBV19 and TRBJ2-3, is DGGITQSPKYLFRKEGQNVTLSCEQNLNHDAMYWYRQDPGQGLRLIYYSQIVNDFQKGDIAEGYSVSREKKESFPLTVTSAQKNPTAFYLCASRGPPTGTDTQYFGPGTRLTVL.

The V call is TRBV6-6, the J call TRBJ2-5, with TRBD2 matching over 13 bases. Per germline, CDR1 MNHNY and CDR2 SVGAGI (reference sequence). The CDR3 covers 16 residues. The ends lost 6 bases at V and 5 bases at J; junction bases unmatched: 9. The CDR3 region is CASRTLAGGPMETQYF. The CDR3 bases are TGTGCCAGCAGGACACTAGCGGGAGGGCCCATGGAGACCCAGTACTTC.

The chain joins TRBV7-3 to TRBJ2-2; 8 bases match TRBD1. CDR1 is SGHTA, CDR2 FQGTGA, per germline. The CDR3 runs to 14 residues. With V trimmed by 2 bases and J by 4 bases, 0 bases remained unmatched. CDR3 bases: TGTGCCAGCAGCTTACAGGGGGCCACCGGGGAGCTGTTTTTT. Translating gives CASSLQGATGELFF.

The chain is built from TRBV19 and TRBJ2-2, with 7 positions matching TRBD2. This CDR3 spans 16 amino acids. Germline assignment: CDR1 LNHDA and CDR2 SQIVND (reference sequence). The junction had 7 bases not matched to a gene; V was cut back by 6 bases and J by 0 bases. CDR3 residues: CASRAGRTTNTGELFF. CDR3 in DNA: TGTGCCAGTAGAGCGGGACGGACAACGAACACCGGGGAGCTGTTTTTT.

The V and J genes are TRBV2 and TRBJ2-7; D uncertain. V lost 4 bases and J lost 2, with 9 bases in between. This CDR3 comprises 13 residues. Germline V gene lookup returns CDR1 SNHLY and CDR2 FYNNEI. CDR3 sequence reads: CASSGVVAYEQYF. CDR3 bases: TGTGCCAGCAGTGGTGTAGTAGCCTACGAGCAGTACTTC.

The count of this clone is one. J is TRBJ1-2 and V is TRBV5-4, with a tentative D call TRBD1 (5 bases). The CDR3 contains 12 residues. Germline V gene lookup returns CDR1 SGHNT and CDR2 YYREEE (reference sequence). The ends were cut back, 4 bases at V and 6 bases at J, with 10 bases in the middle. The CDR3 nucleotides are TGTGCCAGCAGCGTTAGGGGTGATGGCTACACCTTC. Protein product: CASSVRGDGYTF.

CDR3 bases: TGTGCCAGCAGCCCAAGGGGGACAGGGGTTGGATACGAGCAGTACTTC. It codes for CASSPRGTGVGYEQYF. This chain uses TRBV11-2 with TRBJ2-7, with 10 bases lining up with TRBD1. This CDR3 comprises 16 residues. V lost 5 bases and J lost 4; bases outside the gene matches: 11. Looked up from germline, CDR1 is SGHAT and CDR2 is FQNNGV.